Given below is one T cell receptor beta chain in context. This sample stems from a study of blood T cell repertoires in COVID-19. For the study at large: The United States, Italy and Spain provided the acute and convalescent COVID-19 samples. Nucleic acid was either cDNA or gDNA, and it came from T cells, B-cell-depleted T cells, or PBMCs.

Original handling: Amplified reference gene primers provided the basis for estimating nucleated cell counts. Method: immunoSEQ multiplex PCR; TCRdb's copy keeps in-frame clones and lacks some. That table furnishes V, J and clone size, whereas the DNA furnished D and trimming. The data contain roughly 70,000 clones, 91% of them singletons. Per germline, CDR1 SGHKS and CDR2 YYEKEE (reference sequence). V shed 0 bases, J shed 0 bases, and the junction held 0 bases outside the gene matches. This CDR3 comprises 14 residues. The chain is built from TRBV5-5 and TRBJ2-7; TRBD2 agrees at 7 bases. The specimen was peripheral blood. This TCR derives from a human donor with active COVID-19. The donor label of this sample is uncertain. The CDR3 region is CASSLGGSSYEQYF. In DNA form, the CDR3 reads TGTGCCAGCAGCTTGGGCGGGAGCTCCTACGAGCAGTACTTC.